Listed below are T cell receptor beta chains from one sample, sequenced in a study of blood T cell repertoires in COVID-19. Repertoires were generated with immunoSEQ multiplex PCR, while TCRdb's copy carries only in-frame clones and drops some. The sample shows roughly 130,000 clones, less than 90% of them seen only once. Sequenced material: peripheral blood. These receptor sequences come from a man aged 30-40 years with COVID-19, enrolled during active disease. CDR3s include the opening cysteine and the closing phenylalanine or tryptophan. The order of the fields is clone size, J gene, V gene, D gene, CDR3 DNA, CDR3 protein. The D gene is left open where the match is weak. Size is omitted from some rows. Given values are once, few, many or a class for expanded clones.

abundance: NA; j_gene: TRBJ1-1; v_gene: TRBV6-6; d_gene: NA; CDR3nt: TGTGCCAGCAGTACAGGACGGAACACTGAAGCTTTCTTT; CDR3aa: CASSTGRNTEAFF
abundance: NA; j_gene: TRBJ2-7; v_gene: TRBV2; d_gene: NA; CDR3nt: TGTGCCAGCAGTGACCCGGGACTTCTCACCTACGAGCAGTACTTC; CDR3aa: CASSDPGLLTYEQYF
abundance: NA; j_gene: TRBJ2-1; v_gene: TRBV7-2; d_gene: TRBD2; CDR3nt: TGTGCCAGCAGCTCAAGGGGCGGGGGGAGCTCCTACAATGAGCAGTTCTTC; CDR3aa: CASSSRGGGSSYNEQFF
abundance: once; j_gene: TRBJ1-2; v_gene: TRBV29-1; d_gene: NA; CDR3nt: TGCAGCGTTGATGTGCAGGGAGGCTATGGCTACACCTTC; CDR3aa: CSVDVQGGYGYTF
abundance: NA; j_gene: TRBJ1-5; v_gene: TRBV30; d_gene: TRBD1; CDR3nt: TGTGCCTGGAGTCTTCTTGGACAGGGAGGCAATCAGCCCCAGCATTTT; CDR3aa: CAWSLLGQGGNQPQHF
abundance: NA; j_gene: TRBJ2-1; v_gene: TRBV30; d_gene: TRBD2; CDR3nt: TGTGCCTGGAGTGTAGCTAGCGGAGGCCATGAGCAGTTCTTC; CDR3aa: CAWSVASGGHEQFF
abundance: NA; j_gene: TRBJ1-2; v_gene: TRBV30; d_gene: TRBD1; CDR3nt: TGTGCCTGGAGGGATACAGGGGGCAACTATGGCTACACCTTC; CDR3aa: CAWRDTGGNYGYTF
abundance: NA; j_gene: TRBJ2-3; v_gene: TRBV15; d_gene: NA; CDR3nt: TGTGCCACCAGCAGAGAACCCTTCCGGGCAGATACGCAGTATTTT; CDR3aa: CATSREPFRADTQYF
abundance: NA; j_gene: TRBJ2-7; v_gene: TRBV18; d_gene: NA; CDR3nt: TGTGCCAGCTCACTCCCCTCGGGCGAGCAGTACTTC; CDR3aa: CASSLPSGEQYF
abundance: NA; j_gene: TRBJ1-6; v_gene: TRBV2; d_gene: NA; CDR3nt: TGTGCCAGCACCCCAGTTGCAGAGACAAATTCACCCCTCCACTTT; CDR3aa: CASTPVAETNSPLHF
abundance: NA; j_gene: TRBJ2-7; v_gene: TRBV28; d_gene: TRBD2; CDR3nt: TGTGCCAGCACTAGACCCGGGACTAGCGGGGGATCCTACGAGCAGTACTTC; CDR3aa: CASTRPGTSGGSYEQYF
abundance: NA; j_gene: TRBJ1-4; v_gene: TRBV5-1; d_gene: NA; CDR3nt: TGCGCCAGCCGCTTGTCGGGAGCTAATGAAAAACTGTTTTTT; CDR3aa: CASRLSGANEKLFF
abundance: NA; j_gene: TRBJ1-2; v_gene: TRBV6-8; d_gene: TRBD1; CDR3nt: TGTGCCAACGTTACAGGGGTAAAGGGTCGTAACTATGGCTACACCTTC; CDR3aa: CANVTGVKGRNYGYTF
abundance: once; j_gene: TRBJ1-2; v_gene: TRBV14; d_gene: NA; CDR3nt: TGTGCCAGCAGCTCGTCCAGGGTTGGCGGCTACACCTTC; CDR3aa: CASSSSRVGGYTF
abundance: NA; j_gene: TRBJ2-7; v_gene: TRBV12-3/TRBV12-4; d_gene: NA; CDR3nt: TGTGCCAGCAGTGACAAGACATACGAGCAGTACTTC; CDR3aa: CASSDKTYEQYF
abundance: NA; j_gene: TRBJ1-1; v_gene: TRBV6-2/TRBV6-3; d_gene: NA; CDR3nt: TGTGCCAGCACCCCCCGAGCTATGAACACTGAAGCTTTCTTT; CDR3aa: CASTPRAMNTEAFF
abundance: NA; j_gene: TRBJ1-1; v_gene: TRBV5-4; d_gene: NA; CDR3nt: TGTGCCAGCAGCCCTTTTGACAGGACGAACACTGAAGCTTTCTTT; CDR3aa: CASSPFDRTNTEAFF
abundance: NA; j_gene: TRBJ2-2; v_gene: TRBV19; d_gene: TRBD1; CDR3nt: TGTGCCAGTACCATAGGGGGCTTAAACACCGGGGAGCTGTTTTTT; CDR3aa: CASTIGGLNTGELFF
abundance: few; j_gene: TRBJ1-5; v_gene: TRBV11-3; d_gene: NA; CDR3nt: TGTGCCAGCAGCTTAGGGCAGCGGAGGGGAAATAGCAATCAGCCCCAGCATTTT; CDR3aa: CASSLGQRRGNSNQPQHF
abundance: NA; j_gene: TRBJ2-5; v_gene: TRBV6-5; d_gene: NA; CDR3nt: TGTGCCAGCAGTCTCCGGACTAACGGAGAGACCCAGTACTTC; CDR3aa: CASSLRTNGETQYF
abundance: NA; j_gene: TRBJ2-2; v_gene: TRBV11-1; d_gene: NA; CDR3nt: TGTGCCAGCAGCTTAGGAGGGGGCACCGGGGAGCTGTTTTTT; CDR3aa: CASSLGGGTGELFF
abundance: few; j_gene: TRBJ1-6; v_gene: TRBV18; d_gene: TRBD1; CDR3nt: TGTGCCAGCTCACCACGACCCGGGACAGGGGATACTTCACCCCTCCACTTT; CDR3aa: CASSPRPGTGDTSPLHF
abundance: NA; j_gene: TRBJ2-3; v_gene: TRBV19; d_gene: TRBD1; CDR3nt: TGTGCCAGCCGGACAGGCGCAGATACGCAGTATTTT; CDR3aa: CASRTGADTQYF
abundance: NA; j_gene: TRBJ2-2; v_gene: TRBV11-1; d_gene: NA; CDR3nt: TGTGCCAGCAGAAGTAAGGGTAGCGAAGTGTCCGGGGAGCTGTTTTTT; CDR3aa: CASRSKGSEVSGELFF
abundance: NA; j_gene: TRBJ2-7; v_gene: TRBV18; d_gene: TRBD2; CDR3nt: TGTGCCAGCTCACCACCGGCTAGCGGGCCTACCTACGAGCAGTACTTC; CDR3aa: CASSPPASGPTYEQYF
abundance: NA; j_gene: TRBJ1-3; v_gene: TRBV15; d_gene: NA; CDR3nt: TGTGCCACCAGCAGAGGAGGAACTGGAAACACCATATATTTT; CDR3aa: CATSRGGTGNTIYF
abundance: NA; j_gene: TRBJ2-5; v_gene: TRBV10-2; d_gene: NA; CDR3nt: TGCGCCAGCAGACCGGACAGAGAAGAAGAGACCCAGTACTTC; CDR3aa: CASRPDREEETQYF
abundance: NA; j_gene: TRBJ2-5; v_gene: TRBV19; d_gene: NA; CDR3nt: TGTGCCAGTAGTATAGATCGGGGACTAGAGACCCAGTACTTC; CDR3aa: CASSIDRGLETQYF
abundance: NA; j_gene: TRBJ2-6; v_gene: TRBV19; d_gene: TRBD2; CDR3nt: TGTGCCAGTAGTTCCGGACGGGGGGTCGCTGGGGCCAACGTCCTGACTTTC; CDR3aa: CASSSGRGVAGANVLTF
abundance: NA; j_gene: TRBJ1-6; v_gene: TRBV9; d_gene: TRBD1; CDR3nt: TGTGCCAGCAGCGTAGAAGGGACAGCAAATTCACCCCTCCACTTT; CDR3aa: CASSVEGTANSPLHF
abundance: NA; j_gene: TRBJ2-3; v_gene: TRBV28; d_gene: NA; CDR3nt: TGTGCCAGCAGTTCTAGCATACACACAGATACGCAGTATTTT; CDR3aa: CASSSSIHTDTQYF
abundance: NA; j_gene: TRBJ2-7; v_gene: TRBV9; d_gene: NA; CDR3nt: TGTGCCAGCAGCCCAATACCGGGACACGGATTGCGCGAGCAGTACTTC; CDR3aa: CASSPIPGHGLREQYF
abundance: NA; j_gene: TRBJ1-3; v_gene: TRBV2; d_gene: NA; CDR3nt: TGTGCCAGCAGTGAGGGCCTACAGCAGGCCCTTATCTCTGGAAACACCATATATTTT; CDR3aa: CASSEGLQQALISGNTIYF
abundance: few; j_gene: TRBJ2-1; v_gene: TRBV9; d_gene: NA; CDR3nt: TGTGCCAGCAGCGTTAGTGGCTACAATGAGCAGTTCTTC; CDR3aa: CASSVSGYNEQFF
abundance: NA; j_gene: TRBJ2-1; v_gene: TRBV19; d_gene: TRBD2; CDR3nt: TGTGCCAGTAGTATAACCTCGGGAGGCCCCTACAATGAGCAGTTCTTC; CDR3aa: CASSITSGGPYNEQFF
abundance: NA; j_gene: TRBJ1-3; v_gene: TRBV15; d_gene: NA; CDR3nt: TGTGCCACCCCAGACACAGGGAGTGTCTACACCATATATTTT; CDR3aa: CATPDTGSVYTIYF